This T cell receptor (beta chain) was retrieved from a study of T cell responses to AZD1222 COVID-19 vaccine. Broader study findings: Just five to seven AZD1222 recipients tested seropositive at baseline.

Clones were read by immunoSEQ multiplex PCR, and TCRdb kept only the in-frame ones, dropping some. This sample carries 200,000 to 250,000 clones, 85% to 95% of them seen once, and the ten largest clones take less than 1.2%. The CDR3 is 16 amino acids. CDR1 and CDR2 from the germline V gene are SNHLY and FYNNEI. After removal of 4 bases from V and 6 bases from J, the junction contained 14 bases not matched to a gene. On this clone: Its antigen is not known.

The input for sequencing was peripheral blood, taken on day 0 of MenACWY control vaccination. This receptor was identified in an adult in good health. The rearrangement uses TRBV2 and TRBJ2-7; 8 bases line up with TRBD2. The CDR3 sequence: CASSASAGGSSREQYF. The CDR3 nucleotides read TGTGCCAGCAGTGCTTCGGCGGGGGGCTCGTCCCGCGAGCAGTACTTC.